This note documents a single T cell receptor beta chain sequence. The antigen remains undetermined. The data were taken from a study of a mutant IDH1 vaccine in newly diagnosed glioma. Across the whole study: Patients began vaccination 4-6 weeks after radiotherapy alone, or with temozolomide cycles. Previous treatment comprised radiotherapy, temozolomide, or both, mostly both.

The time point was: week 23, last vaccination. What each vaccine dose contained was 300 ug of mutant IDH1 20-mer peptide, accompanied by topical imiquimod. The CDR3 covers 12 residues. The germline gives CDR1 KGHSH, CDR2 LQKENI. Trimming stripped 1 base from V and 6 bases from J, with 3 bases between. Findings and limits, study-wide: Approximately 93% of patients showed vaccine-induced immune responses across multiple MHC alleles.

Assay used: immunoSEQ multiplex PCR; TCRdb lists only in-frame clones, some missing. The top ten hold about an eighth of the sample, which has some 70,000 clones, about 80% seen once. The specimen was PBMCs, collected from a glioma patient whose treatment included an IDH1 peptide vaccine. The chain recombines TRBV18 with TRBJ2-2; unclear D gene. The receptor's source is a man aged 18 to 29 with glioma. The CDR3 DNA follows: TGTGCCAGCTCACCACGGGCCGGGGAGCTGTTTTTT. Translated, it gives CASSPRAGELFF.